The clone carrying this TCR beta chain appeared once. Original methodology: Scientists estimated how many nucleated cells there were by amplifying reference gene primers. TCRdb's copy holds only in-frame clones and misses some; the assay was immunoSEQ multiplex PCR. The V and J calls and clone size were taken over from that table, and D and trimming were inferred from the DNA. The table has fewer than 100,000 clones, around 84% seen once. These data come from a study of blood T cell repertoires in COVID-19. The CDR3 is 15 residues long. V was shortened by 2 bases and J by 2 bases, with 12 bases between the two germline ends. CDR1 and CDR2 from the germline V gene are SGHNT and YYREEE (reference sequence).

The TCR originated in a woman aged 45-60 years with acute or convalescent COVID-19. The V and J genes are TRBV5-4 and TRBJ2-3; a possible D gene is TRBD1 (5 bases). What was sequenced was peripheral blood. Here the CDR3 DNA reads TGTGCCAGCAGCTTTAAGAGACAGCACACAGATACGCAGTATTTT. Translation gives CASSFKRQHTDTQYF.